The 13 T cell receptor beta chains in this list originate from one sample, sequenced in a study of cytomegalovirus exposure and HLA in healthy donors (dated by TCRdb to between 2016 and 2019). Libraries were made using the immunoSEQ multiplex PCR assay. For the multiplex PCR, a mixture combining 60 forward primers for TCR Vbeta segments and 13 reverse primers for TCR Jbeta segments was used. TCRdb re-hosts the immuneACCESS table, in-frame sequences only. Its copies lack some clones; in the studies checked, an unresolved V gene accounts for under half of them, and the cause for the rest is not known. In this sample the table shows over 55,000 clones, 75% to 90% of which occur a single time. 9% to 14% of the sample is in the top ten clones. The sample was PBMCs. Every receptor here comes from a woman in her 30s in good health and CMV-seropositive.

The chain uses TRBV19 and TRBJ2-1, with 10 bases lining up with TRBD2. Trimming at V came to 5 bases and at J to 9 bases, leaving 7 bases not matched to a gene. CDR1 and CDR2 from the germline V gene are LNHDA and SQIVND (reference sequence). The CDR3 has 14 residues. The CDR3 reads CASSEGLASTEQFF. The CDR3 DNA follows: TGTGCCAGTAGTGAGGGACTAGCGTCCACTGAGCAGTTCTTC. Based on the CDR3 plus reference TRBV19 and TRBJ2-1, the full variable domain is DGGITQSPKYLFRKEGQNVTLSCEQNLNHDAMYWYRQDPGQGLRLIYYSQIVNDFQKGDIAEGYSVSREKKESFPLTVTSAQKNPTAFYLCASSEGLASTEQFFGPGTRLTVL.

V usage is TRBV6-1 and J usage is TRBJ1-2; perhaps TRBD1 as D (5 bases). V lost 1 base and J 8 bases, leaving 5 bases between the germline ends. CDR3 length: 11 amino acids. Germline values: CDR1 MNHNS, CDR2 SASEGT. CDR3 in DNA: TGTGCCAGCAGTGAAGAGGGGGGCTACACCTTC. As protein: CASSEEGGYTF.

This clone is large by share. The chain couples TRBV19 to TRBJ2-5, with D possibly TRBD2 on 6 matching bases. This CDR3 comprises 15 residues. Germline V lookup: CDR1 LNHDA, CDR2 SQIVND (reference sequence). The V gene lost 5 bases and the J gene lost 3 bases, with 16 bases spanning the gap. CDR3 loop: CASSHGTWEEETQYF. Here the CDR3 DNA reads TGTGCCAGTAGTCACGGGACTTGGGAGGAAGAGACCCAGTACTTC.

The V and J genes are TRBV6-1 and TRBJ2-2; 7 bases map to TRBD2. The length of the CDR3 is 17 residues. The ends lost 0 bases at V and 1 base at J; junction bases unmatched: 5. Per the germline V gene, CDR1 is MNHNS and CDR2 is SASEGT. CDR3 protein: CASSEAWGGMNTGELFF. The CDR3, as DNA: TGTGCCAGCAGTGAAGCGTGGGGAGGGATGAACACCGGGGAGCTGTTTTTT.

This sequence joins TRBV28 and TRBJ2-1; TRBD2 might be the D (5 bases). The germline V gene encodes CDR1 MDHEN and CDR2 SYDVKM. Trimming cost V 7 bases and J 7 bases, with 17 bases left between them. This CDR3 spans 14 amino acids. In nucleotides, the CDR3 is TGTGCCAGCACCGTTACCCCGGGGTGGAATGAGCAGTTCTTC. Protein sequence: CASTVTPGWNEQFF. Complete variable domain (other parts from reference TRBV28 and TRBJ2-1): DVKVTQSSRYLVKRTGEKVFLECVQDMDHENMFWYRQDPGLGLRLIYFSYDVKMKEKGDIPEGYSVSREKKERFSLILESASTNQTSMYLCASTVTPGWNEQFFGPGTRLTVL.

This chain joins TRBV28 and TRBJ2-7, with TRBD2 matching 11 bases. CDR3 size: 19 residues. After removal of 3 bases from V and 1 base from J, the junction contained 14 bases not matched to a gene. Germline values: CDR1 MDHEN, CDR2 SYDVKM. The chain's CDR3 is CASSFPGLAASERSYEQYF. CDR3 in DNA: TGTGCCAGCAGTTTCCCGGGACTAGCGGCCTCAGAGCGTTCCTACGAGCAGTACTTC.

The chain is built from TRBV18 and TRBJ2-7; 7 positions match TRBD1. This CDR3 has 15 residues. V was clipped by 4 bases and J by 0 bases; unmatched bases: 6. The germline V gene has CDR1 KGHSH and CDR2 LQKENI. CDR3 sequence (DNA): TGTGCCAGCTCACTCTTACAGGGGAGCTCCTACGAGCAGTACTTC. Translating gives CASSLLQGSSYEQYF.

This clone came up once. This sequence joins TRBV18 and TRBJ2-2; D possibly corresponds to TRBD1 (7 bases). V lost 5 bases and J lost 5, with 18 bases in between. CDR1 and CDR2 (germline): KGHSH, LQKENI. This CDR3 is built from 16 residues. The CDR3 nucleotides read TGTGCCAGCTCAACGGACAGGAGGGGGTTGACCGGGGAGCTGTTTTTT. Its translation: CASSTDRRGLTGELFF.

CDR3 sequence reads: CASSHGPTLGVYNEQFF. The CDR3 coding sequence is TGTGCCAGCAGCCACGGGCCGACTCTGGGAGTCTACAATGAGCAGTTCTTC. The genes are TRBV4-2 and TRBJ2-1; D perhaps matches TRBD2 (5 bases). With 3 bases removed from V and 3 bases from J, the gap between germline ends came to 18 bases. The germline gives CDR1 LGHNA, CDR2 YNFKEQ. This CDR3 is 17 amino acids long.

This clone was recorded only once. CDR3 nucleotide sequence: TGCGCCAGCAGCCTAGCGGGAGGTATCAGGTACGAGCAGTACTTC. Protein product: CASSLAGGIRYEQYF. The chain uses TRBV5-1 and TRBJ2-5; 11 positions match TRBD2. The closer fit of TRBJ2-7 to the DNA end suggests the J call may be wrong. The CDR3 loop spans 15 amino acids. Germline loops: CDR1 SGHRS, CDR2 YFSETQ.

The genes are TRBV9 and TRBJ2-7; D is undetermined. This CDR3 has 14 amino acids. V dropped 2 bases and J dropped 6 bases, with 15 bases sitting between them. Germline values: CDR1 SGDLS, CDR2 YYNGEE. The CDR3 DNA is TGTGCCAGCAGCGTCGGTTTTATCTCAGGCGAGCAGTACTTC. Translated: CASSVGFISGEQYF.

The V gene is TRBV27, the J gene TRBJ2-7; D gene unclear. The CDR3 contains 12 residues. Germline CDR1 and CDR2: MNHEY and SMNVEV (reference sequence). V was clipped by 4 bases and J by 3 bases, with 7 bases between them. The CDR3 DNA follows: TGTGCCAGCAGTTCCGAGCTCTACGAGCAGTACTTC. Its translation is CASSSELYEQYF.

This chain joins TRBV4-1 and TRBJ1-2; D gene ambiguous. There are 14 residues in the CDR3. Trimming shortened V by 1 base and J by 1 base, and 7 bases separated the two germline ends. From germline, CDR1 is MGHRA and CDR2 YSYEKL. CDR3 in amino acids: CASSQARDNYGYTF. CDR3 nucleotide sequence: TGCGCCAGCAGCCAAGCCCGGGATAACTATGGCTACACCTTC.